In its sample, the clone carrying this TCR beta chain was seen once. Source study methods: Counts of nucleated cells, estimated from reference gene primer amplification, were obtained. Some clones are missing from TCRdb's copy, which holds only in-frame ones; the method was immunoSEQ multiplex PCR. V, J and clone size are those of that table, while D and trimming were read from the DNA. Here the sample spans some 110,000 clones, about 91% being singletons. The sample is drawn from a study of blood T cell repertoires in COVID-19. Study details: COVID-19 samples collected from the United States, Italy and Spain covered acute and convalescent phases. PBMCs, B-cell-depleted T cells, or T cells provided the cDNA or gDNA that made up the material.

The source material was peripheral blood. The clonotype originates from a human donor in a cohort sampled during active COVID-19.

CDR3 sequence reads: CASSQDWTGDSYNSPLHF. The DNA for the CDR3 is TGCGCCAGCAGCCAGGACTGGACAGGCGACTCCTATAATTCACCCCTCCACTTT. V and J are TRBV4-1 and TRBJ1-6, with 7 nucleotides matching TRBD1. Unmatched junction bases numbered 8, after V lost 3 bases and J lost 0 bases. Germline CDR1 MGHRA, CDR2 YSYEKL. This CDR3 is built from 18 residues.